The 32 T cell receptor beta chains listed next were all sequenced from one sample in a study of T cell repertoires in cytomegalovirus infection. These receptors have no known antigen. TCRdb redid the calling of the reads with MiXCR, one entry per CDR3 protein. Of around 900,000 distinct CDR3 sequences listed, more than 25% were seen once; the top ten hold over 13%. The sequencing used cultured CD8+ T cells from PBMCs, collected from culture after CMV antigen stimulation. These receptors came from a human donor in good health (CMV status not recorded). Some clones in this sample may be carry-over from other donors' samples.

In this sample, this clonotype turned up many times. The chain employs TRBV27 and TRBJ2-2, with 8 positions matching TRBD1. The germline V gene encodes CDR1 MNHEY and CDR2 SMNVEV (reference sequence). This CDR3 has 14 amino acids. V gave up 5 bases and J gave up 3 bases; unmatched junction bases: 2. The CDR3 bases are TGTGCCAGCAGTCCGGACAGGGACACCGGGGAGCTGTTTTTT. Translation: CASSPDRDTGELFF.

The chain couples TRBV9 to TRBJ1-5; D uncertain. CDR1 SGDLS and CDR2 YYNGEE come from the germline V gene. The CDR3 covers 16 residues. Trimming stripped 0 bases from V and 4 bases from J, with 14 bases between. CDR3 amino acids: CASSVGNLSGNQPQHF. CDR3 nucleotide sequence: TGTGCCAGCAGCGTAGGAAATTTGTCGGGTAATCAGCCCCAGCATTTT.

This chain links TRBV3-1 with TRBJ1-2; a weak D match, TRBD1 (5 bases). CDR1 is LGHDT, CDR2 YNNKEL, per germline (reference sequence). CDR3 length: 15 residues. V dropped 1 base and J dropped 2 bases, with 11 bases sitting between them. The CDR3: CASSQAPRQNYGYTF. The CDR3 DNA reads TGTGCCAGCAGCCAAGCCCCCCGACAGAACTATGGCTACACCTTC.

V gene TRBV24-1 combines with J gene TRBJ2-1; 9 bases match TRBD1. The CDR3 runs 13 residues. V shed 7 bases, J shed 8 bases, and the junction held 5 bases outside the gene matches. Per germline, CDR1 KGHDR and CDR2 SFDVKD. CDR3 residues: CATRVTGGHEQFF. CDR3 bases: TGTGCCACCAGGGTGACAGGGGGTCATGAGCAGTTCTTC.

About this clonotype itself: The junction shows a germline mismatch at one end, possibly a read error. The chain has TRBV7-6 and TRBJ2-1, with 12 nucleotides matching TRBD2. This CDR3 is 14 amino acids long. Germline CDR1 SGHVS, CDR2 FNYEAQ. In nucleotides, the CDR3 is TGTGCCAGCAGCCAGACTAGCGGGGGATCTGAGCAGCTCTTC. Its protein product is CASSQTSGGSEQLF. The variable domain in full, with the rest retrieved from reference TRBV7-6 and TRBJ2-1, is GAGVSQSPRYKVTKRGQDVALRCDPISGHVSLYWYRQALGQGPEFLTYFNYEAQQDKSGLPNDRFSAERPEGSISTLTIQRTEQRDSAMYRCASSQTSGGSEQLFGPGTRLTVL.

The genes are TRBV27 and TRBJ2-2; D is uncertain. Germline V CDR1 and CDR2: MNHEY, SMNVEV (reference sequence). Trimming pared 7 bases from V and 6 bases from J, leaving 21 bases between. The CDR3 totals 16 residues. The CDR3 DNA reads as TGTGCCAGCACCTTCTCGGCCGGCGTTGTGGCCGGGGAGCTGTTTTTT. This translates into CASTFSAGVVAGELFF.

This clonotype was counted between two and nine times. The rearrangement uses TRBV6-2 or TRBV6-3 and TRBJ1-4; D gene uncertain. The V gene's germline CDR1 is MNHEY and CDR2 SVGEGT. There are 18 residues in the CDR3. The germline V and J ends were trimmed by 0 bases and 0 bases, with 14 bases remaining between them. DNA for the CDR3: TGTGCCAGCAGTTACTCCTTTTTGCCAGATGCAACTAATGAAAAACTGTTTTTT. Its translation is CASSYSFLPDATNEKLFF.

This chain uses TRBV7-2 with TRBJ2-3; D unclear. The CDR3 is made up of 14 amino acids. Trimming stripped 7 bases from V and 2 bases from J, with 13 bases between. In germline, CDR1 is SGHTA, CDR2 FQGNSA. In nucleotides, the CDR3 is TGTGCCAGCACTAGACAACCTTCCACAGATACGCAGTATTTT. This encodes CASTRQPSTDTQYF.

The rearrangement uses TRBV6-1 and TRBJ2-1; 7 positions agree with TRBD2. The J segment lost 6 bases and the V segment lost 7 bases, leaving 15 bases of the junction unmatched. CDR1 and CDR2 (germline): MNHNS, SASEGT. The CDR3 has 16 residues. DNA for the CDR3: TGTGCCAGCAAAAAAACCCTAGCGGAGATCATCAATGAGCAGTTCTTC. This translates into CASKKTLAEIINEQFF.

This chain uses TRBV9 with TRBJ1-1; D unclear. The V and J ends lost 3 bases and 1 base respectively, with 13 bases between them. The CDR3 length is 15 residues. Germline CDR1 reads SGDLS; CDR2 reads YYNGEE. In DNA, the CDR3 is TGTGCCAGCAGCGACGGGGTCCCCCCGAACACTGAAGCTTTCTTT. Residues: CASSDGVPPNTEAFF. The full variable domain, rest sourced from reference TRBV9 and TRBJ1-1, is DSGVTQTPKHLITATGQRVTLRCSPRSGDLSVYWYQQSLDQGLQFLIQYYNGEERAKGNILERFSAQQFPDLHSELNLSSLELGDSALYFCASSDGVPPNTEAFFGQGTRLTVV.

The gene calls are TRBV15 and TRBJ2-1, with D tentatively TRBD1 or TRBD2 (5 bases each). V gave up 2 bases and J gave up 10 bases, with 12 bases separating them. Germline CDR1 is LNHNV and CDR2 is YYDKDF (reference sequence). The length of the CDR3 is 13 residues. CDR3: CATSRPRGGEQFF. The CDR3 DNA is TGTGCCACCAGCAGACCGAGGGGTGGGGAGCAGTTCTTC.

The CDR3 reads CASSLGVRPTGELFF. CDR3 DNA: TGTGCCAGCAGCTTAGGCGTCAGGCCCACCGGGGAGCTGTTTTTT. This chain links TRBV7-9 with TRBJ2-2; unclear D gene. The V end lost 1 base, the J end lost 4 bases, and 10 bases lay between the germline ends. The CDR3 contains 15 residues. Germline-derived CDR1 and CDR2 are SEHNR and FQNEAQ (reference sequence).

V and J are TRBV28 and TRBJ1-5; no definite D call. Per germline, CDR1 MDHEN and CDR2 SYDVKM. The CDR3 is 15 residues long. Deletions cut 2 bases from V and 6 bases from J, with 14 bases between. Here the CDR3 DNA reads TGTGCCAGCAGTTTAAGCTCCGGGCGGGGTCAGCCCCAGCATTTT. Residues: CASSLSSGRGQPQHF.

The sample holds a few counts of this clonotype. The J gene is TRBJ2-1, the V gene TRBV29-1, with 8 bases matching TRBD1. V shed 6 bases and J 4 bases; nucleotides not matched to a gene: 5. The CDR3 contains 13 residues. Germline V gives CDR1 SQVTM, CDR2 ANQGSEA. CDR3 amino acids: CSVQGDAYNEQFF. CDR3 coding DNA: TGCAGCGTACAGGGGGACGCATACAATGAGCAGTTCTTC.

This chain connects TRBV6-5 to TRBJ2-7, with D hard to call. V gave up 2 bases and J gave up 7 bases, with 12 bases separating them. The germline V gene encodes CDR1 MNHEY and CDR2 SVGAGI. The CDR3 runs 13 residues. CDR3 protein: CASSYNWLKEQYF. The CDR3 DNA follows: TGTGCCAGCAGTTACAACTGGTTGAAGGAGCAGTACTTC.

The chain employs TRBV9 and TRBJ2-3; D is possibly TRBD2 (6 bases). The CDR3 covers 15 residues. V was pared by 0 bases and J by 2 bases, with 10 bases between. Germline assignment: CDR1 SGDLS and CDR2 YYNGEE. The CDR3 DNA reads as TGTGCCAGCAGCGTAGACGGGGGAGACACAGATACGCAGTATTTT. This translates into CASSVDGGDTDTQYF.

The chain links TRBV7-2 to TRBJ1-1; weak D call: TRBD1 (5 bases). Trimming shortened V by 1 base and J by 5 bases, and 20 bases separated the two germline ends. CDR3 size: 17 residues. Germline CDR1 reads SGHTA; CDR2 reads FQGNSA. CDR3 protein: CASSLDPFGRGRTEAFF. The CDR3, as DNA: TGTGCCAGCAGCTTAGACCCCTTCGGGAGGGGTAGAACTGAAGCTTTCTTT.

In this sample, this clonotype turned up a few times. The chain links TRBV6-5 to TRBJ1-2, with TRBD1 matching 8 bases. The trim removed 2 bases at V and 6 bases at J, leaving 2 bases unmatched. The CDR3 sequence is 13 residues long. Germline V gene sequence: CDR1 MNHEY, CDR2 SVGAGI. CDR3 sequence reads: CASSYRTGNGYTF. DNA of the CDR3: TGTGCCAGCAGTTACCGGACAGGGAATGGCTACACCTTC.

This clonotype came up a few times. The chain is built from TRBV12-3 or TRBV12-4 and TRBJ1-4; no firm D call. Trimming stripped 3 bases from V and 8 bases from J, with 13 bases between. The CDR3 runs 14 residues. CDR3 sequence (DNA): TGTGCCAGCAGTTTTACCCCCCCCGGAGAAAAACTGTTTTTT. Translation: CASSFTPPGEKLFF.

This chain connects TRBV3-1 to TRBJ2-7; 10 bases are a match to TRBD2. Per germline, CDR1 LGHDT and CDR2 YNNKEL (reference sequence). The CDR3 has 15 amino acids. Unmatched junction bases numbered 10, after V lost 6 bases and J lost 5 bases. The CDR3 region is CASSSRASGGHEQYF. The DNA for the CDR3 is TGTGCCAGCAGTTCCCGGGCTAGCGGGGGCCACGAGCAGTACTTC.

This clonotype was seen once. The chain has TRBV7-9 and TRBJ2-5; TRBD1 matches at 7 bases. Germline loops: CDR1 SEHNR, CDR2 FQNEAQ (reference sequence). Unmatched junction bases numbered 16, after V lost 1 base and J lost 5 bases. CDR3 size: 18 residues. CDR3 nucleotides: TGTGCCAGCAGCTTAGGACAGGGACCCACCTTTTTTGGGGAGACCCAGTACTTC. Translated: CASSLGQGPTFFGETQYF.

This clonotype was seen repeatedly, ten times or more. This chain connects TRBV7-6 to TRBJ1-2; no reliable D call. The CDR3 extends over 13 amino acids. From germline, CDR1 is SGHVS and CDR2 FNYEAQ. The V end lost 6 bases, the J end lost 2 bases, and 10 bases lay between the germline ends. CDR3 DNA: TGTGCCAGCAGGAGGGAGGAGAACTATGGCTACACCTTC. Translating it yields CASRREENYGYTF.

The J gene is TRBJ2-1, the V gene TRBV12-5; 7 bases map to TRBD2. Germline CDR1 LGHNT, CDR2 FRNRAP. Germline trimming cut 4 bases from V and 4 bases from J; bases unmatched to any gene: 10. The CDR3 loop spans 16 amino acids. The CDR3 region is CASGYPRGGGYNEQFF. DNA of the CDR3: TGTGCTAGTGGTTACCCTCGGGGCGGGGGTTACAATGAGCAGTTCTTC.

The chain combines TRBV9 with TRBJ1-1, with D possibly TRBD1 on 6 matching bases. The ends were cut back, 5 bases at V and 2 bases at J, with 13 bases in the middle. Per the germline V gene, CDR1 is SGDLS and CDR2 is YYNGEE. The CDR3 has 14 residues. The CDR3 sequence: CASRDPGHNTEAFF. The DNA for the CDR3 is TGTGCCAGCAGGGATCCGGGACACAACACTGAAGCTTTCTTT.

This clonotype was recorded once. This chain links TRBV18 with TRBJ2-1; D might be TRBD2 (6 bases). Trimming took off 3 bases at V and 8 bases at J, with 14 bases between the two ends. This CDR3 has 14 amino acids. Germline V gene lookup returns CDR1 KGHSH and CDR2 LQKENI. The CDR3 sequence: CASSPSGRSDEQFF. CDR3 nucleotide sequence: TGTGCCAGCTCACCTAGCGGTAGGAGCGATGAGCAGTTCTTC.

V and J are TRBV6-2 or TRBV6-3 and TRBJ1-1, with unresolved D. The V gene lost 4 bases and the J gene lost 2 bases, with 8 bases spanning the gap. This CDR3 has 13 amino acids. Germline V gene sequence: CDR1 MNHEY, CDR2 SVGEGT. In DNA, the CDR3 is TGTGCCAGCAGTTGGCCCAGAAACACTGAAGCTTTCTTT. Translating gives CASSWPRNTEAFF.

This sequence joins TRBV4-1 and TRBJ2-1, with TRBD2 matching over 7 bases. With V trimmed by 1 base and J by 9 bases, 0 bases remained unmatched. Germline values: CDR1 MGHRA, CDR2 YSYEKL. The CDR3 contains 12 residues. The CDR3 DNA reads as TGCGCCAGCAGCCAAGCGGGGGGTGAGCAGTTCTTC. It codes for CASSQAGGEQFF.

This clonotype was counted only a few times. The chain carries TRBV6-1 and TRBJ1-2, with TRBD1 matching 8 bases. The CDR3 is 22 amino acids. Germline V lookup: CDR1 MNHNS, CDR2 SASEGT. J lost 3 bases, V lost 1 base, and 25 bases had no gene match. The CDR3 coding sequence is TGTGCCAGCAGTGAAGAGGAAACCCCCCCCGAACTACCCCGGACAGGGTACTATGGCTACACCTTC. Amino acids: CASSEEETPPELPRTGYYGYTF.

Written as DNA, the CDR3 is TGTGCCAGCACCTCGCAGGGGAGGACCGGGGAGCTGTTTTTT. Translated: CASTSQGRTGELFF. This chain joins TRBV6-2 or TRBV6-3 and TRBJ2-2; D assignment may be TRBD1 or TRBD2 (6 bases each). Trimming stripped 7 bases from V and 5 bases from J, with 14 bases between. Looked up from germline, CDR1 is MNHEY and CDR2 is SVGEGT. The CDR3 length is 14 residues.

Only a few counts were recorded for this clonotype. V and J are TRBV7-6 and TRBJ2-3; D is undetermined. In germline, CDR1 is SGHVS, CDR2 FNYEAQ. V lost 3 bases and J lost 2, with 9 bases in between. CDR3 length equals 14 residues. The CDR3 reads CASSLVALTDTQYF. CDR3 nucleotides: TGTGCCAGCAGCTTGGTCGCACTCACAGATACGCAGTATTTT.

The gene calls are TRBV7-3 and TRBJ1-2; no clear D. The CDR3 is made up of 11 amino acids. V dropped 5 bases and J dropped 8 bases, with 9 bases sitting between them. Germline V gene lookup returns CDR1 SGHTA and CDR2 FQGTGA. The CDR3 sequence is CASSQTRGYTF. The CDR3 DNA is TGTGCCAGCAGCCAGACCCGGGGCTACACCTTC.

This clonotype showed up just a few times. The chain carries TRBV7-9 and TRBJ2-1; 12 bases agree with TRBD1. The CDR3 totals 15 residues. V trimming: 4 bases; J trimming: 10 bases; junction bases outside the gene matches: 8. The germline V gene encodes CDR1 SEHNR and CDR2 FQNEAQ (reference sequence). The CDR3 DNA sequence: TGTGCCAGCAGCTCGCCGGGACAGGGGGCTAGGGAGCAGTTCTTC. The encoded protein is CASSSPGQGAREQFF.